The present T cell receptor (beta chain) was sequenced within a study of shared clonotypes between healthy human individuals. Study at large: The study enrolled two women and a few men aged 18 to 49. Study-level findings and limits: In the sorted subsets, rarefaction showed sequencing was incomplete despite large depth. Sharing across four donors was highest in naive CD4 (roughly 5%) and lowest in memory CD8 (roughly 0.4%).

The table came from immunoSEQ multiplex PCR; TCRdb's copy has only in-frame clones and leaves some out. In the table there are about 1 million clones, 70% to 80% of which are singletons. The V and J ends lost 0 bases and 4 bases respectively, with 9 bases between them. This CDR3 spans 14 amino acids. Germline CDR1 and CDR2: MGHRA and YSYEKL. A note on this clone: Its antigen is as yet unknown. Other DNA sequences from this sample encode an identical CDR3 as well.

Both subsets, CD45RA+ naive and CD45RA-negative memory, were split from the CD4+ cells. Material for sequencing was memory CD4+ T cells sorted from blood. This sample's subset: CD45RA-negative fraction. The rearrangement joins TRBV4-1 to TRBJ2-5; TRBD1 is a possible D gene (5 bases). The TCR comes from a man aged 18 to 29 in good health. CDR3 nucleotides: TGCGCCAGCAGCCAAGATCGACAGAGAGAGACCCAGTACTTC. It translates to CASSQDRQRETQYF.